This T cell receptor (beta chain) was captured in a study of vaccination effects on CD4 cells after COVID-19. In the study overall: After the second dose, samples were taken at median day 72.

ViraFEST used viral peptide pools to expand antigen-specific CD4+ T cells before sequencing. It was after approximately 11 days of culture that CD4+ T cells were isolated. Vaccination of participants consisted of two doses of either the BNT162b2 or mRNA-1273 vaccine. IL-2 at 8 to 10 IU/ml and peptides at 9.5 to 10 ug/ml were added to cultured PBMC, fewer than 2.5 million per well. Replacing half the medium with IL-2 medium was done on days 3 and 7. The CDR3 is made up of 15 amino acids. CDR1 SNHLY and CDR2 FYNNEI come from the germline V gene. The V gene lost 6 bases and the J gene lost 0 bases, with 14 bases spanning the gap. About this clone itself: Its antigen is as yet unknown.

The repertoire was sequenced with immunoSEQ multiplex PCR; TCRdb's copy has only in-frame clones and lacks some. The sample consists of tens of thousands of clones, roughly 80% of them appearing once. The chain couples TRBV2 to TRBJ1-2; D unclear. The sequence derives from a human donor who received a COVID-19 vaccine. The source was CD4+ T cells from PBMCs cultured with HCoV-OC43 spike peptides, collected after COVID-19 vaccination. Subset reported: HCoV-OC43 spike overlapping peptide pool stimulation. CDR3 in amino acids: CASSRGTQANYGYTF. CDR3 in DNA: TGTGCCAGCAGCCGCGGTACCCAAGCTAACTATGGCTACACCTTC.